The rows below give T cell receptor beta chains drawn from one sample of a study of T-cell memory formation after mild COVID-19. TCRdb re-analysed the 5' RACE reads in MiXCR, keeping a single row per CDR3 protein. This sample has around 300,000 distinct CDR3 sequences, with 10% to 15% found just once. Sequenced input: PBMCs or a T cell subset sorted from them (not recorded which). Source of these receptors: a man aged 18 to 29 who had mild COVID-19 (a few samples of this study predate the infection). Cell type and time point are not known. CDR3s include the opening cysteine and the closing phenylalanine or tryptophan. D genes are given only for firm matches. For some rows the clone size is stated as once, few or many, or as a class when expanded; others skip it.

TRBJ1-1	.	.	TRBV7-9	TGTGCCAGCAGCTACACCCCAGGGGCGGAAGCTTTCTTT	CASSYTPGAEAFF
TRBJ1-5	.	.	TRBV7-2	TGTGCCAGCAGCTTAGTAATGGGAGCGGGGAATCAGCCCCAGCATTTT	CASSLVMGAGNQPQHF
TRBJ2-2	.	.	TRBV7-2	TGTGCCAGCAGCGTGGTGAACACCGGGGAGCTGTTTTTT	CASSVVNTGELFF
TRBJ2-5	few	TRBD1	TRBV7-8	TGTGCCAGCAGCTTAGATGGGACAGGGGAAGAGACCCAGTACTTC	CASSLDGTGEETQYF
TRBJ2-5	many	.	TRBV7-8	TGTGCCAGCAGCCCCCTCTATAACCAAGAGACCCAGTACTTC	CASSPLYNQETQYF
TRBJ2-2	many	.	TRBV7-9	TGTGCCAGCAGCTCCACGGAGTTGGAGACAGGCGTGCAGTGGGGGGAGCTGTTTTTT	CASSSTELETGVQWGELFF
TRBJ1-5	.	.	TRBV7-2	TGTGCCAGCAGCCAGTTGAGCAATCAGCCCCAGCATTTT	CASSQLSNQPQHF
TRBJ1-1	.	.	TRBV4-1	TGCGCCAGCAGCCAAGAGGCGGGGGGGAACACTGAAGCTTTCTTT	CASSQEAGGNTEAFF
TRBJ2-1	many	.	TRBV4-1	TGCGCCAGCAGCCCCGGAGTGGGCTTCAATGAGCAGTTCTTC	CASSPGVGFNEQFF
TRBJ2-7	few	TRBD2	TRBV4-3	TGCGCCAGCAGCCAAGGACCGAGCGGGGGGCCCATGAGCTCCTACGAGCAGTACTTC	CASSQGPSGGPMSSYEQYF
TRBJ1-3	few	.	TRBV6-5	TGTGCCAGCAGCAAAAGGACAGCTGGAAACACCATATATTTT	CASSKRTAGNTIYF
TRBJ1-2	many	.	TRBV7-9	TGTGCCAGCACCCTAAGGGCAGACGATGGCTACACCTTC	CASTLRADDGYTF
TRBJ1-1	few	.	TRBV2	TGTGCCAGCCGGATCGGGCAAACGAACACTGAAGCTTTCTTT	CASRIGQTNTEAFF
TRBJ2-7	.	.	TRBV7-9	TGTGCCAGCAGCTTCAATAGCGGCTCCTACGAGCAGTACTTC	CASSFNSGSYEQYF
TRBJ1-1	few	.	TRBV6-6	TGTGCCACCGGGGAGAGGGGATGGGACACTGAAGCTTTCTTT	CATGERGWDTEAFF
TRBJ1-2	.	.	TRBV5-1	TGCGCCAGCAGCCAGGAAGTATCAGGGGTTGGCTACACCTTC	CASSQEVSGVGYTF
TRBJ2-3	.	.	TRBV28	TGTGCCAGCAGTTTCCCAACGAACAATATAGCACAGGGTGTGGCGGGAAGCACAGATACGCAGTATTTT	CASSFPTNNIAQGVAGSTDTQYF
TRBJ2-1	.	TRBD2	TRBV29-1	TGCAGCGTTGACGGGACTAAAGTCCATGAGCAGTTCTTC	CSVDGTKVHEQFF
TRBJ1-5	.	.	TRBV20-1	TGCAGTGCTAGAGATCGCCGGACAGGCAATCAGCCCCAGCATTTT	CSARDRRTGNQPQHF
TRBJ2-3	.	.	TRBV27	TGTGCCAGCAGCCCACGGCGGGGGCAGGCAGATACGCAGTATTTT	CASSPRRGQADTQYF
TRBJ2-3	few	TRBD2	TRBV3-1	TGTGCCAGCAGCTTATCGCGGGGGGGAAACACAGATACGCAGTATTTT	CASSLSRGGNTDTQYF
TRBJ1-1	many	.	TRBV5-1	TGCGCCAGCAGCTTGGGTGGACTCGGGATGAACACTGAAGCTTTCTTT	CASSLGGLGMNTEAFF
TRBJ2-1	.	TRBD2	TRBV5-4	TGTGCCAGCAGCTGGCCGGGACTAGGGCACAATGAGCAGTTCTTC	CASSWPGLGHNEQFF
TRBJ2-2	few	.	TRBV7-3	TGTGCCAGCAGTTTTCTAAGGGGGGAAGCTTTTGCCGGGGAGCTGTTTTTT	CASSFLRGEAFAGELFF
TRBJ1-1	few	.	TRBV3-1	TGTGCCAGCAGTGATCCAGGCACTGAAGCTTTCTTT	CASSDPGTEAFF
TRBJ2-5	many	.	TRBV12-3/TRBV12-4	TGTGCCAGCAGTTTGAGGGGTTTAGGGGAGACCCAGTACTTC	CASSLRGLGETQYF
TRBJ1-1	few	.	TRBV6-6	TGTGCCAGCAGTTACCCCGGGGGTTCAGCTTTCTTT	CASSYPGGSAFF
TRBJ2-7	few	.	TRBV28	TGTGCCAGCAGTTCGCCGGGGCAGTTTACCTACGAGCAGTACTTC	CASSSPGQFTYEQYF
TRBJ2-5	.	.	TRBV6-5	TGTGCCAGCAGTTACGGTCGGACCCAGTACTTC	CASSYGRTQYF
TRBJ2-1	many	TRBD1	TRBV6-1	TGTGCCAGCAGAGGGACAGGCTACAATGAGCAGTTCTTC	CASRGTGYNEQFF
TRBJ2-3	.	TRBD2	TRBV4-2	TGTGCCAGCAGCCAAGCTCTAGCGGGGGCAGATACGCAGTATTTT	CASSQALAGADTQYF
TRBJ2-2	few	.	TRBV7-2	TGTGCCAGCAGCGTGGCGGGGGCTCAAAACACCGGGGAGCTGTTTTTT	CASSVAGAQNTGELFF
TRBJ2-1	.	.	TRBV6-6	TGTGCCAGCTGGAACGGGGGCCCCAGGGGTGAGCAGTTCTTC	CASWNGGPRGEQFF
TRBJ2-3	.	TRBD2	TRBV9	TGTGCCAGCAGCGTATCCCATGGACTAGCGCCAAGCACAGATACGCAGTATTTT	CASSVSHGLAPSTDTQYF
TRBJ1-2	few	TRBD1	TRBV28	TGTGCCAGCAGCCCATCGGACAGGCCCTATGGCTACACCTTC	CASSPSDRPYGYTF
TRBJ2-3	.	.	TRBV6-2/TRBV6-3	TGTGCCAGCAGTTATTCGTGGTTCGGCACAGATACGCAGTATTTT	CASSYSWFGTDTQYF
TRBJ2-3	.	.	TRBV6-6	TGTGCCAGCAGACCTTTAGGGGACACATCCACAGATACGCAGTATTTT	CASRPLGDTSTDTQYF
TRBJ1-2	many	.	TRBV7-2	TGTGCCAGCAGCCCCCGATGGGAGGGCGGAGGCTACACCTTC	CASSPRWEGGGYTF
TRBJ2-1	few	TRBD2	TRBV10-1	TGCGCCAGCAGTGATACGGGGGGGAACAATGAGCAGTTCTTC	CASSDTGGNNEQFF
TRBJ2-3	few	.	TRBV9	TGTGCCAGCAGCGTAGAGGGGCTCTCTAGCACAGATACGCAGTATTTT	CASSVEGLSSTDTQYF
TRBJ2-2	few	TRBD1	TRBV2	TGTGCCAGCAGCGGACAGGGTTACACCGGGGAGCTGTTTTTT	CASSGQGYTGELFF
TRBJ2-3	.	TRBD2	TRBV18	TGTGCCAGCTCACCCCGGACTAGCGGGTCACGGGCAGATACGCAGTATTTT	CASSPRTSGSRADTQYF
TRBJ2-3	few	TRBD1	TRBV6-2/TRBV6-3	TGTGCCAGCAGCCACCTCCCGACAGGGGGCATGTATACGCAGTATTTT	CASSHLPTGGMYTQYF
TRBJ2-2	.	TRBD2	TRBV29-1	TGCAGCGTAGCGGGGACCGGGGAGCTGTTTTTT	CSVAGTGELFF
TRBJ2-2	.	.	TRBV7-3	TGTGCCAGCAGCTCGCACACCCCCAGGGGAGACACCGGGGAGCTGTTTTTT	CASSSHTPRGDTGELFF
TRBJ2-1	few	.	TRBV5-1	TGCGCCAGCAGCTTGTATGGGACCCCCGATGAGCAGTTCTTC	CASSLYGTPDEQFF
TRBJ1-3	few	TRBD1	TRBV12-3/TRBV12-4	TGTGCCAGCAGTTTCAGGGGGCCCCTCTCTGGAAACACCATATATTTT	CASSFRGPLSGNTIYF
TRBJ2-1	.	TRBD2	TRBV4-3	TGCGCCAGCAGCCAAGTTCCAGCGGGGGTACAGTTCTTC	CASSQVPAGVQFF
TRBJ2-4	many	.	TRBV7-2	TGTGCCAGCAGCTTAAGGCCCAGGGAAAACATTCAGTACTTC	CASSLRPRENIQYF
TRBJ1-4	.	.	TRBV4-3	TGCGCCAGCAGCCAAGAACCGGTCCCAACTAATGAAAAACTGTTTTTT	CASSQEPVPTNEKLFF
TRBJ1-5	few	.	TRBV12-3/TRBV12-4	TGTGCCAGCGGGCGGGGGGACAATCAGCCCCAGCATTTT	CASGRGDNQPQHF
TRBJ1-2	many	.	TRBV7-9	TGTGCCAGCAGCTTACGGCCACGCGCTGATGGCTACACCTTC	CASSLRPRADGYTF
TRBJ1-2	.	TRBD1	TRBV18	TGTGCCAGCTCACCACCGGGGACAGCGAGCTCTAACTATGGCTACACCTTC	CASSPPGTASSNYGYTF